Sequencing of this TCR beta chain was carried out in a study of cytomegalovirus exposure and HLA in healthy donors. Study findings and constraints: It was confirmed in vitro that three of the CMV-associated chains were specific for CMV antigens.

PCR used 60 Vbeta primers and 13 Jbeta primers. The data were produced by immunoSEQ multiplex PCR, yet TCRdb's version contains in-frame clones alone and is incomplete. The sample carries some 220,000 clones, around nine tenths recorded once. Comments on this clone: What it binds is unknown.

V dropped 0 bases and J dropped 0; count of bases not matched to a gene: 6. Germline CDR1 SGHRS, CDR2 YFSETQ. This CDR3 has 17 amino acids. The sequencing sample was made of PBMCs. The origin of this receptor is a woman aged 18-35 years in good health and CMV-seronegative. V and J are TRBV5-1 and TRBJ2-5, with 9 bases that match TRBD1. This CDR3 reads CASSLGRTGAYQETQYF. Here the CDR3 DNA reads TGCGCCAGCAGCTTGGGGCGGACAGGGGCGTACCAAGAGACCCAGTACTTC.